A single sample gave rise to the 6 T cell receptor beta chains below, sequenced in a study of T cell responses to AZD1222 COVID-19 vaccine. Sequencing was performed with immunoSEQ multiplex PCR; in TCRdb, only in-frame clones are kept and a portion is missing. This repertoire shows around 150,000 clones, 90% to 95% found once; its top ten account for less than 2.5%. This specimen was peripheral blood, taken on day 0 of AZD1222 vaccination. All receptors derive from an adult in good health.

The genes are TRBV27 and TRBJ1-4, with TRBD1 matching over 8 bases. Germline trimming cut 0 bases from V and 3 bases from J; bases unmatched to any gene: 3. The CDR3 covers 16 residues. The germline gives CDR1 MNHEY, CDR2 SMNVEV (reference sequence). The CDR3 region has the DNA TGTGCCAGCAGTTTATCTCCAGGGGGCGCTAATGAAAAACTGTTTTTT. Translating gives CASSLSPGGANEKLFF.

The chain employs TRBV27 and TRBJ2-7, with TRBD2 matching over 14 bases. The CDR3 length is 16 residues. V was clipped by 5 bases and J by 6 bases; unmatched bases: 9. Germline CDR1 is MNHEY and CDR2 is SMNVEV (reference sequence). The CDR3 here is CASSPGTSGSGPEQYF. The CDR3 DNA is TGTGCCAGCAGTCCCGGGACTAGCGGGAGTGGGCCCGAGCAGTACTTC.

This chain connects TRBV29-1 to TRBJ2-1, with TRBD2 identical over 11 bases. CDR3 length: 15 amino acids. After removal of 5 bases from V and 9 bases from J, the junction contained 12 bases not matched to a gene. Germline V gene data show CDR1 as SQVTM and CDR2 as ANQGSEA. Here the CDR3 reads CSVNLLAGGSGEQFF. The CDR3 DNA sequence: TGCAGCGTTAACCTCCTAGCGGGAGGCTCTGGTGAGCAGTTCTTC.

This chain uses TRBV9 with TRBJ1-3; D is ambiguous. V dropped 3 bases and J dropped 4 bases, with 14 bases sitting between them. Germline CDR1 reads SGDLS; CDR2 reads YYNGEE. This CDR3 is 15 amino acids long. CDR3 DNA sequence: TGTGCCAGCAGCGGAGAACCGGAGTTCGGAAACACCATATATTTT. This encodes CASSGEPEFGNTIYF.

This clone was recorded only once. The J gene is TRBJ2-2, the V gene TRBV18; TRBD2 agrees at 11 bases. Germline V gene data show CDR1 as KGHSH and CDR2 as LQKENI. Trimming at V came to 4 bases and at J to 0 bases, leaving 4 bases not matched to a gene. CDR3 length equals 17 residues. This CDR3 reads CASSLTSGAPNTGELFF. In DNA form, the CDR3 reads TGTGCCAGCTCACTGACTAGCGGGGCGCCGAACACCGGGGAGCTGTTTTTT.

Written as DNA, the CDR3 is TGTGCCACAGGACAGGGATCGAACACCGGGGAGCTGTTTTTT. Residues: CATGQGSNTGELFF. The chain carries TRBV6-5 and TRBJ2-2; 8 nucleotides line up with TRBD1. The CDR3 is made up of 14 amino acids. The trim removed 10 bases at V and 0 bases at J, leaving 4 bases unmatched. Germline-derived CDR1 and CDR2 are MNHEY and SVGAGI.